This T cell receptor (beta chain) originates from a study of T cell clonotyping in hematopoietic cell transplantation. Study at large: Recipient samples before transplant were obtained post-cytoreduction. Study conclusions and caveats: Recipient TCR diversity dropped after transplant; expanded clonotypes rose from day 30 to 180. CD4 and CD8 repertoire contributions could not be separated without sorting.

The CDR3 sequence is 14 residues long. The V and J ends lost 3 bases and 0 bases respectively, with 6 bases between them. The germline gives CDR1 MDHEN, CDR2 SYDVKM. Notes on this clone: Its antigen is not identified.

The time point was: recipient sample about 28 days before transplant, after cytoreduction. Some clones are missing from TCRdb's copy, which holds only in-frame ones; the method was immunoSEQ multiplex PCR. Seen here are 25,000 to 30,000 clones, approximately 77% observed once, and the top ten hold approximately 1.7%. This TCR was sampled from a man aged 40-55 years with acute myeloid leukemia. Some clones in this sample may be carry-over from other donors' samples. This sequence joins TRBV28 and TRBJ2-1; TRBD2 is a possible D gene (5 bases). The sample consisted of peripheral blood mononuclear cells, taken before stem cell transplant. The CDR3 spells CASSFSASYNEQFF. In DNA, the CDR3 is TGTGCCAGCAGTTTTAGCGCCTCCTACAATGAGCAGTTCTTC.